The 7 T cell receptor beta chains listed next were all sequenced from one sample in a study of cytomegalovirus exposure and HLA in healthy donors. The PCR made use of 60 Vbeta and 13 Jbeta primers. This table comes from immunoSEQ multiplex PCR, and its TCRdb copy is limited to in-frame clones, with some not included. The data contain 130,000 to 150,000 clones, roughly four fifths of them seen just once; the ten biggest clones take up 9% to 10%. Sample: PBMCs. Receptor source: a woman in her sixties in good health and CMV-seropositive.

The rearrangement links TRBV7-7 to TRBJ2-1, with 9 bases matching TRBD2. From germline, CDR1 is SSHAT and CDR2 FNYEAQ (reference sequence). V gave up 5 bases and J gave up 9 bases; unmatched junction bases: 11. The CDR3 runs to 15 residues. CDR3 DNA sequence: TGTGCCAGCAGCGAAGCGGGAGGCGCGGTTGGTGAGCAGTTCTTC. It codes for CASSEAGGAVGEQFF.

The chain employs TRBV15 and TRBJ2-1; D is unresolved. There are 15 residues in the CDR3. From germline, CDR1 is LNHNV and CDR2 YYDKDF (reference sequence). The V gene lost 8 bases and the J gene lost 0 bases, with 14 bases spanning the gap. In DNA form, the CDR3 reads TGTGCCACCCGCGCACCACCGAGCTCCTACAATGAGCAGTTCTTC. It is translated as CATRAPPSSYNEQFF.

This clone was seen only a few times. The chain carries TRBV5-8 and TRBJ2-1; 11 bases line up with TRBD2. Trimming took 3 bases from V and 4 from J; bases not matched to a gene: 3. Per the germline V gene, CDR1 is SGHTS and CDR2 is YDEGEE. The CDR3 runs to 15 residues. CDR3 nucleotides: TGTGCCAGCAGCTCGGGACTAGCGGCGTACAATGAGCAGTTCTTC. Protein: CASSSGLAAYNEQFF.

The rearrangement links TRBV6-6 to TRBJ2-5, with 15 nucleotides matching TRBD2. The assigned J gene may be wrong: the sequence end matches TRBJ2-7 better. This CDR3 is 16 amino acids long. Germline V gene lookup returns CDR1 MNHNY and CDR2 SVGAGI (reference sequence). CDR3 loop: CASSQSGTSGGYEQYF. Here the CDR3 DNA reads TGTGCCAGCAGTCAATCCGGGACTAGCGGGGGGTACGAGCAGTACTTC.

J is TRBJ2-7 and V is TRBV28; TRBD2 aligns across 7 bases. CDR3 size: 13 residues. V gave up 2 bases and J gave up 12 bases; unmatched junction bases: 10. Germline-derived CDR1 and CDR2 are MDHEN and SYDVKM. CDR3 amino acids: CASSLGLTRELYF. CDR3 DNA: TGTGCCAGCAGTTTAGGACTGACGCGGGAGTTGTACTTC.

The chain is built from TRBV5-4 and TRBJ1-1; a possible D gene is TRBD1 (5 bases). The CDR3 consists of 15 residues. CDR1 is SGHNT and CDR2 is YYREEE in the germline V gene (reference sequence). The V and J ends lost 2 bases and 4 bases respectively, with 15 bases between them. The CDR3 loop reads CASSFEEGLSTEAFF. Written as DNA, the CDR3 is TGTGCCAGCAGCTTTGAGGAGGGGCTGAGCACTGAAGCTTTCTTT.

Only one count was recorded for this clone. V usage is TRBV4-1 and J usage is TRBJ2-1; 8 bases are shared with TRBD2. Losses at the gene ends were 4 bases for V and 10 bases for J; bases not matched to a gene: 12. This CDR3 is built from 15 residues. Germline lookup yields CDR1 MGHRA and CDR2 YSYEKL. CDR3 region: CASSPTASGSVEQFF. The CDR3 bases are TGCGCCAGCAGCCCCACTGCCAGCGGGAGTGTAGAGCAGTTCTTC.